The rows below give T cell receptor beta chains drawn from one sample of a study of vaccination effects on CD4 cells after COVID-19. Their specific antigens are unknown. TCRdb keeps only in-frame clones here, not all; method: immunoSEQ multiplex PCR. The profile shows 25,000 to 35,000 clones, roughly 76% of them singletons. This sample comprised CD4+ T cells from PBMCs cultured with SARS-CoV-2 spike peptides, obtained after COVID-19 vaccination. The receptors stem from a human donor who received a COVID-19 vaccine. Some clones in this sample may be carry-over from other donors' samples. Each CDR3 is given with its conserved first and last residue. Fields, in order: clone size, V gene, J gene, D gene, CDR3 protein, CDR3 DNA. D genes are given only for firm matches. Not every row has a clone size; where given, it reads once, few, many or a size class.

>once|TRBV6-5|TRBJ2-1|-
CASRYREGSSYNEQFF
TGTGCCAGCAGATACCGAGAGGGGAGCTCCTACAATGAGCAGTTCTTC
>-|TRBV5-1|TRBJ2-5|-
CASRFQRGIQETQYF
TGCGCCAGCCGCTTCCAAAGGGGGATCCAAGAGACCCAGTACTTC
>-|TRBV19|TRBJ1-4|TRBD1
CASSRTGGYTNEKLFF
TGTGCCAGTAGTAGAACAGGGGGATATACTAATGAAAAACTGTTTTTT
>-|TRBV6-5|TRBJ1-2|-
CASSYSGLDGYTF
TGTGCCAGCAGTTACTCCGGCCTCGATGGCTACACCTTC
>-|TRBV25-1|TRBJ1-1|-
CASSELQGSTEAFF
TGTGCCAGCAGTGAATTGCAGGGGAGCACTGAAGCTTTCTTT
>-|TRBV3-1/TRBV3-2|TRBJ2-2|TRBD2
CASSRGTSGETGELFF
TGTGCCAGCAGCCGCGGGACTAGCGGGGAGACCGGGGAGCTGTTTTTT
>few|TRBV6-1|TRBJ2-6|-
CASSEPSSGANVLTF
TGTGCCAGCAGTGAACCCAGCTCTGGGGCCAACGTCCTGACTTTC
>-|TRBV7-9|TRBJ2-1|TRBD2
CASSRGGAGYNEQFF
TGTGCCAGCAGCCGCGGGGGGGCGGGCTACAATGAGCAGTTCTTC
>few|TRBV5-1|TRBJ2-5|TRBD1
CASRPGQELHPLYF
TGCGCCAGCAGGCCGGGACAGGAGCTCCATCCCCTGTACTTC
>-|TRBV2|TRBJ2-1|TRBD1
CASRAGQGLSNEQFF
TGTGCCAGCAGAGCCGGACAGGGCTTAAGCAATGAGCAGTTCTTC
>few|TRBV18|TRBJ2-3|-
CASSLTQGGGGTDTQYF
TGTGCCAGCTCACTTACCCAGGGGGGCGGCGGCACAGATACGCAGTATTTT
>-|TRBV19|TRBJ2-6|-
CASSIRSSGANVLTF
TGTGCCAGTAGTATTCGGAGCTCTGGGGCCAACGTCCTGACTTTC
>few|TRBV4-2|TRBJ1-2|-
CASSQDSSPGEWGYGYTF
TGTGCCAGCAGCCAAGACAGTTCCCCAGGGGAGTGGGGCTATGGCTACACCTTC
>once|TRBV6-5|TRBJ2-5|TRBD1
CASRNRGGGETQYF
TGTGCCAGCAGAAACAGGGGTGGAGGAGAGACCCAGTACTTC
>-|TRBV2|TRBJ2-2|-
CASSEPVGIAGELFF
TGTGCCAGCAGTGAACCAGTCGGGATAGCCGGGGAGCTGTTTTTT
>-|TRBV6-1|TRBJ2-3|-
CASSDPGGTQYF
TGTGCCAGCAGTGATCCGGGGGGCACGCAGTATTTT
>-|TRBV4-1|TRBJ1-1|-
CASSQGYGAIEAFF
TGCGCCAGCAGCCAAGGGTACGGGGCAATTGAAGCTTTCTTT
>-|TRBV29-1|TRBJ1-2|-
CSVGEGYYGYTF
TGCAGCGTTGGTGAAGGGTACTATGGCTACACCTTC
>-|TRBV19|TRBJ2-1|TRBD1
CASKDRVHREQFF
TGTGCCAGTAAGGACAGGGTACATCGTGAGCAGTTCTTC
>once|TRBV6-5|TRBJ1-5|-
CASSLSDQPQHF
TGTGCCAGCAGCCTCAGTGATCAGCCCCAGCATTTT
>-|TRBV7-2|TRBJ2-2|TRBD2
CASSLWGLAGGTNTGELFF
TGTGCCAGCAGCTTATGGGGTCTAGCGGGGGGGACGAACACCGGGGAGCTGTTTTTT
>-|TRBV2|TRBJ2-1|-
CASSAADNEQFF
TGTGCCAGCAGTGCAGCAGACAATGAGCAGTTCTTC
>-|TRBV7-8|TRBJ1-1|-
CASSYTRGDTEAFF
TGTGCCAGCAGTTATACTAGGGGAGACACTGAAGCTTTCTTT
>-|TRBV10-2|TRBJ2-5|TRBD2
CASASFGLAGGETQYF
TGCGCCAGCGCCAGTTTTGGACTAGCGGGGGGGGAGACCCAGTACTTC
>-|TRBV18|TRBJ1-1|TRBD1
CASSPLDRVGDTEAFF
TGTGCCAGCTCACCTCTTGACAGGGTGGGTGACACTGAAGCTTTCTTT
>-|TRBV6-5|TRBJ1-2|TRBD1
CASSYSVTGENYGYTF
TGTGCCAGCAGTTACTCTGTTACAGGGGAGAACTATGGCTACACCTTC
>-|TRBV3-1/TRBV3-2|TRBJ2-5|TRBD1
CASSPSTQGAKETQYF
TGTGCCAGCAGCCCCTCTACACAGGGGGCTAAAGAGACCCAGTACTTC
>-|TRBV4-2|TRBJ2-5|-
CASSQEETQYF
TGTGCCAGCAGCCAAGAAGAGACCCAGTACTTC
>medium-sized|TRBV19|TRBJ2-2|-
CASTRHRQEFTAGELFF
TGTGCCAGTACCCGACACCGACAGGAATTTACGGCCGGGGAGCTGTTTTTT
>-|TRBV5-1|TRBJ1-5|-
CASSPVGGGNQPQHF
TGCGCCAGCAGCCCTGTCGGGGGCGGAAATCAGCCCCAGCATTTT
>-|TRBV12-2|TRBJ1-2|-
CASRLFRDSLFYGYTF
TGTGCAAGTCGCTTATTCCGGGACAGCTTGTTCTATGGCTACACCTTC
>-|TRBV3-1/TRBV3-2|TRBJ2-5|TRBD2
CASSQVLYSGGSRETQYF
TGTGCCAGCAGCCAAGTTCTGTATAGCGGGGGGTCCCGGGAGACCCAGTACTTC
>-|TRBV2|TRBJ2-3|TRBD2
CASSEGLVVSTQYF
TGTGCCAGCAGTGAGGGACTAGTAGTTAGTACGCAGTATTTT
>once|TRBV14|TRBJ2-2|TRBD1
CASSQQGAGELFF
TGTGCCAGCAGCCAACAGGGGGCTGGGGAGCTGTTTTTC
>-|TRBV7-2|TRBJ2-3|-
CASSLNGGLADTQYF
TGTGCCAGCAGCTTAAATGGGGGGTTGGCAGATACGCAGTATTTT
>once|TRBV6-6|TRBJ1-2|TRBD1
CATTGTENYGYTF
TGTGCCACTACCGGGACAGAAAACTATGGCTACACCTTC
>-|TRBV5-1|TRBJ1-2|-
CASSAGTASYGYTF
TGCGCCAGCAGCGCTGGGACGGCGAGCTATGGCTACACCTTC
>-|TRBV7-9|TRBJ2-5|-
CASSSFGGPQETQYF
TGTGCCAGCAGCAGTTTTGGAGGCCCCCAAGAGACCCAGTACTTC
>-|TRBV4-3|TRBJ2-3|TRBD2
CASSPGRGTSTDTQYF
TGCGCCAGCAGCCCAGGGCGGGGGACCAGCACAGATACGCAGTATTTT
>-|TRBV29-1|TRBJ2-3|TRBD2
CSVASGGAADTQYF
TGCAGCGTAGCTAGCGGGGGGGCAGCAGATACGCAGTATTTT
>-|TRBV5-6|TRBJ1-2|-
CASSPGTQSFYGYTF
TGTGCCAGCAGCCCGGGGACCCAGAGTTTCTATGGCTACACCTTC
>-|TRBV12-5|TRBJ2-5|-
CASGLAGREETQYF
TGTGCTAGTGGTTTAGCCGGACGAGAAGAGACCCAGTACTTC
>once|TRBV2|TRBJ1-4|-
CASSRGTNEKLFF
TGTGCCAGCAGTCGTGGAACTAATGAAAAACTGTTTTTT
>-|TRBV2|TRBJ1-2|-
CASSGVKGLTYGYTF
TGTGCCAGCAGTGGAGTCAAGGGACTAACCTATGGCTACACCTTC
>-|TRBV7-2|TRBJ1-2|-
CASSFSTYGYTF
TGTGCCAGCAGCTTCTCGACCTATGGCTACACCTTC